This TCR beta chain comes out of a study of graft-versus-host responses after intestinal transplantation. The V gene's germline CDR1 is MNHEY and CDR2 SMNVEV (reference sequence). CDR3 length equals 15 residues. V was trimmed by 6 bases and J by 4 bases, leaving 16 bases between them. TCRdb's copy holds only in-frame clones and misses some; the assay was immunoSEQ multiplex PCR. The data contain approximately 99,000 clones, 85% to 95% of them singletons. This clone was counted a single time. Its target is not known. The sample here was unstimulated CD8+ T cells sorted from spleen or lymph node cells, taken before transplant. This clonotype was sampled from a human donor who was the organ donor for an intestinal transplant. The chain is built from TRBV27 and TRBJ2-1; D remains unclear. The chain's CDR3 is CASSPVSAVYNEQFF. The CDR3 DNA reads TGTGCCAGCAGCCCTGTTTCGGCGGTTTACAATGAGCAGTTCTTC.